The 8 T cell receptor beta chains listed next were all sequenced from one sample in a study of T cells in Graves' hyperthyroidism and ophthalmopathy. There were TCR beta CDR3 regions amplified from RNA transcripts. With the HTBI primer set, the TCR CDR3 went through a first round of RT-PCR. MiXCR was run by TCRdb on the multiplex PCR reads, yielding one entry per CDR3 protein. The sample comprises about 640,000 distinct CDR3 sequences, more than 20% of which are singletons, and around a third rests with the top ten. Source material: blood. The source of these receptors is a man aged 30 to 45 with Graves' ophthalmopathy.

In this sample, this clonotype turned up many times. The V gene is TRBV3-1, the J gene TRBJ1-5; tentatively, D is TRBD1 (6 bases). Germline values: CDR1 LGHDT, CDR2 YNNKEL (reference sequence). The ends were cut back, 4 bases at V and 1 base at J, with 11 bases in the middle. This CDR3 region has 15 residues. CDR3 amino acids: CASSPGAFSNQPQHF. Written as DNA, the CDR3 is TGTGCCAGCAGCCCAGGGGCTTTCAGCAATCAGCCCCAGCATTTT.

This clonotype was detected only a few times. V usage is TRBV29-1 and J usage is TRBJ2-6, with no clear D. Trimming left V 7 bases short and J 0 bases short, with 7 bases between. CDR1 and CDR2 (germline): SQVTM, ANQGSEA. The CDR3 length is 13 residues. CDR3 sequence (DNA): TGCAGCGCCGCTTACTCTGGGGCCAACGTCCTGACTTTC. This sequence encodes CSAAYSGANVLTF.

Many counts were recorded for this clonotype. The rearrangement uses TRBV11-2 and TRBJ1-1, with D perhaps TRBD1 (6 bases). This CDR3 has 16 residues. Germline-derived CDR1 and CDR2 are SGHAT and FQNNGV. The ends were cut back, 6 bases at V and 5 bases at J, with 22 bases in the middle. This CDR3 is CASSATGGGRGTEAFF. CDR3 bases: TGTGCCAGCAGTGCTACGGGAGGCGGGAGGGGGACTGAAGCTTTCTTT.

The sample holds many counts of this clonotype. The chain is built from TRBV2 and TRBJ1-1, with D perhaps matching TRBD1 (5 bases). V lost 3 bases and J lost 6, with 14 bases in between. CDR1 is SNHLY, CDR2 FYNNEI, per germline. The CDR3 is 14 amino acids. CDR3 DNA: TGTGCCAGCAGTGATCTCGGGGGAGGCTCTGAAGCTTTCTTT. Protein: CASSDLGGGSEAFF.

In this sample, this clonotype turned up a few times. This chain uses TRBV6-9 with TRBJ2-5; 10 bases are a match to TRBD2. V lost 8 bases and J lost 2; bases outside the gene matches: 17. CDR3 size: 18 residues. Germline lookup yields CDR1 MNHGY and CDR2 SVAAGI. The CDR3 DNA reads as TGTGCCAGCTATAGCCGGGAGGCTAGCGGGAGCCTACAAGAGACCCAGTACTTC. This sequence encodes CASYSREASGSLQETQYF.

The chain is built from TRBV11-2 and TRBJ1-2; TRBD1 might be the D (5 bases). The germline V gene has CDR1 SGHAT and CDR2 FQNNGV. CDR3 length: 15 residues. The germline V and J ends were trimmed by 5 bases and 4 bases, with 17 bases remaining between them. The CDR3 reads CASSTRVQGTYGYTF. The DNA of the CDR3 is TGTGCCAGCAGCACCCGGGTTCAGGGTACCTATGGCTACACCTTC.

The chain employs TRBV5-1 and TRBJ1-4, with D perhaps TRBD1 (6 bases). The CDR3 totals 15 residues. Per the germline V gene, CDR1 is SGHRS and CDR2 is YFSETQ. The V end lost 0 bases, the J end lost 5 bases, and 11 bases lay between the germline ends. DNA of the CDR3: TGCGCCAGCAGCTTGGGCGGGGGCGAAAATGAAAAACTGTTTTTT. Translated, it gives CASSLGGGENEKLFF.

The genes are TRBV4-1 and TRBJ2-7; TRBD1 is a possible D gene (6 bases). The CDR3 is made up of 15 amino acids. The V end lost 0 bases, the J end lost 5 bases, and 14 bases lay between the germline ends. Germline values: CDR1 MGHRA, CDR2 YSYEKL. CDR3 residues: CASSQDRSRGHEQYF. CDR3 nucleotide sequence: TGCGCCAGCAGCCAAGATCGTAGCAGGGGACACGAGCAGTACTTC.